This T cell receptor beta chain was recorded in a study of metastatic and nonmetastatic thyroid tumors. TCRdb recomputed clones from the PCR reads via MiXCR. This sample has 70,000 or so clones, with 13% to 15% found just once. No treatment had been given to any patient before thyroid surgery. The CDR3 has 15 residues. Germline V CDR1 and CDR2: SNHLY, FYNNEI. V was shortened by 6 bases and J by 8 bases, with 22 bases between the two germline ends. The chain carries TRBV2 and TRBJ1-2; D gene unclear. The sample comprised blood. The clonotype comes from a male donor with papillary thyroid cancer or a benign thyroid nodule (not recorded which). Some clones in this sample may be carry-over from other donors' samples. The chain's CDR3 is CASSPLPRVTMGYTF. The CDR3 bases are TGTGCCAGCAGCCCTCTCCCTCGGGTTACGATGGGCTACACCTTC.